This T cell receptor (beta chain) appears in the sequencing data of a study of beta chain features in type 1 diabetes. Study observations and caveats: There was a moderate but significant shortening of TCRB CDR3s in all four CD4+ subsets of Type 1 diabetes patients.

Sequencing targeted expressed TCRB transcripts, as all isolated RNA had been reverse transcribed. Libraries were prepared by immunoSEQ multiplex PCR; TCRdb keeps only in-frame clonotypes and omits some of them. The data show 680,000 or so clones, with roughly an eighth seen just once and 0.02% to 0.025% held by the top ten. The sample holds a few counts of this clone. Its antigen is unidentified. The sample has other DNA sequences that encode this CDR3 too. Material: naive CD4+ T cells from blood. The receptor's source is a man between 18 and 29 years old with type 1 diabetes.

The DNA of the CDR3 is TGCAGCGTTGGCGAGGGAGACTATGGCTACACCTTC. Translation gives CSVGEGDYGYTF. V gene TRBV29-1 combines with J gene TRBJ1-2; D uncertain. With 4 bases removed from V and 3 bases from J, the gap between germline ends came to 9 bases. This CDR3 comprises 12 residues. Germline V CDR1 and CDR2: SQVTM, ANQGSEA.